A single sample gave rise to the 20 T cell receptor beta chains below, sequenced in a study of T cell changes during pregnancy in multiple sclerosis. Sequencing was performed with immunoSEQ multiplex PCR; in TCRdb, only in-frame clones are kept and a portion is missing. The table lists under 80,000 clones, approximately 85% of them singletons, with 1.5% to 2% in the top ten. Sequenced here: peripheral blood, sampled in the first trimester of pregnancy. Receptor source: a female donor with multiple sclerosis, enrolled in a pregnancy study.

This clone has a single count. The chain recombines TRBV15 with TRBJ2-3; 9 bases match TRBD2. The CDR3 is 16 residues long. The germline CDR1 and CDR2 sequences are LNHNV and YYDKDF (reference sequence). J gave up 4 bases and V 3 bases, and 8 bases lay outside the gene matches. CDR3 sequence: CATSSGLAYMADTQYF. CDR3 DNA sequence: TGTGCCACCAGCAGCGGACTAGCGTACATGGCAGATACGCAGTATTTT.

Written as DNA, the CDR3 is TGTGCCAGCAGCTTAGGGACAGTCGCACCTTACGAGCAGTACTTC. This gives the protein CASSLGTVAPYEQYF. This chain joins TRBV7-8 and TRBJ2-7, with D perhaps TRBD1 (6 bases). Looked up from germline, CDR1 is SGHVS and CDR2 is FQNEAQ. V was clipped by 1 base and J by 4 bases, with 14 bases between them. This CDR3 is 15 amino acids long.

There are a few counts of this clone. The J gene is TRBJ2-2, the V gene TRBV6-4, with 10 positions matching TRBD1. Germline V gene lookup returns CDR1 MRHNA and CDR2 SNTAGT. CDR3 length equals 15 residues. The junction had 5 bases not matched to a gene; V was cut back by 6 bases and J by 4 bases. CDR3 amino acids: CASSATGGSTGELFF. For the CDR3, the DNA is TGTGCCAGCAGCGCGACAGGGGGCTCCACCGGGGAGCTGTTTTTT.

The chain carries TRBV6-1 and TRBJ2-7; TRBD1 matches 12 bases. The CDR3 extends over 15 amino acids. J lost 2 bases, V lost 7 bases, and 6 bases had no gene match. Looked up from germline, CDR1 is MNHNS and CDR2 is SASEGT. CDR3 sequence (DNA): TGTGCCAGCAATTCGGGACAGGGGGCCGCCTACGAGCAGTACTTC. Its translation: CASNSGQGAAYEQYF.

The CDR3, as DNA: TGTGCCAGCTCACCCGGGACTGCGAACACCGGGGAGCTGTTTTTT. Its protein product is CASSPGTANTGELFF. The chain has TRBV18 and TRBJ2-2; maybe TRBD2 (6 bases). Trimming shortened V by 3 bases and J by 0 bases, and 8 bases separated the two germline ends. The CDR3 is 15 amino acids. From germline, CDR1 is KGHSH and CDR2 LQKENI.

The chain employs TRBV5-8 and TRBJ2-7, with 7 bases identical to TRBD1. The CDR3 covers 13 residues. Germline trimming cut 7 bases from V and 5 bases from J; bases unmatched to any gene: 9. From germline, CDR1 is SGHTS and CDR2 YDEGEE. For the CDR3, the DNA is TGTGCCAGCTGGAGACAGGGTTCCCACGAGCAGTACTTC. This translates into CASWRQGSHEQYF.

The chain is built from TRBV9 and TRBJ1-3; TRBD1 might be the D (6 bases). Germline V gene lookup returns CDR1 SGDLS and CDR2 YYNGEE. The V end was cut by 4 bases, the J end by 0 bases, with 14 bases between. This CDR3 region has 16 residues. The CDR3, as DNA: TGTGCCAGCAGCCGTGATGACAGGCGCTCTGGAAACACCATATATTTT. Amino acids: CASSRDDRRSGNTIYF.

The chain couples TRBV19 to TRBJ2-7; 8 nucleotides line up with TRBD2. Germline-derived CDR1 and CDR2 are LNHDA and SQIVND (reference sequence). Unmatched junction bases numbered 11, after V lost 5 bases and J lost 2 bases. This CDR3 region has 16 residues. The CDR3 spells CASSPTGTGGTYEQYF. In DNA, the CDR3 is TGTGCCAGTAGTCCGACGGGTACGGGAGGGACCTACGAGCAGTACTTC.

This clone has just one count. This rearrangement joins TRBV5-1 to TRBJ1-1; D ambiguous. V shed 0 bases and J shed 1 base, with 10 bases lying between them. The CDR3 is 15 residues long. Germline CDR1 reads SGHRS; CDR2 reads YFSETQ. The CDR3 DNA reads TGCGCCAGCAGCTTGGAAACGGGTCAGAACACTGAAGCTTTCTTT. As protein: CASSLETGQNTEAFF.

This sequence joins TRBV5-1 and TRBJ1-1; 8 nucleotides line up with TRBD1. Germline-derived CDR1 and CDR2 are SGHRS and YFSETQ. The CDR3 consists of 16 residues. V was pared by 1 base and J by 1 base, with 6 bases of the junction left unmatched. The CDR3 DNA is TGCGCCAGCAGCTTGAGGGTGGACAGGGCGAACACTGAAGCTTTCTTT. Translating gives CASSLRVDRANTEAFF.

The CDR3: CASSWTGGWNTEAFF. For the CDR3, the DNA is TGTGCCAGCAGCTGGACAGGGGGGTGGAACACTGAAGCTTTCTTT. The chain joins TRBV5-6 to TRBJ1-1; 10 bases match TRBD1. The CDR3 is made up of 15 amino acids. J gave up 1 base and V 3 bases, and 3 bases lay outside the gene matches. CDR1 is SGHDT and CDR2 is YYEEEE in the germline V gene.

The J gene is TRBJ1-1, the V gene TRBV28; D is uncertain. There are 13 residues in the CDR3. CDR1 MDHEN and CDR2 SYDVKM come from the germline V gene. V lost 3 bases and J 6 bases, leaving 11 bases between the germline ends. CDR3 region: CASSLGTVAEAFF. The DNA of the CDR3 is TGTGCCAGCAGTTTGGGCACAGTGGCTGAAGCTTTCTTT.

CDR3 DNA sequence: TGTGCCAGCAGCTTAGGTTCCGTCTCTGGAAACACCATATATTTT. Protein: CASSLGSVSGNTIYF. The rearrangement joins TRBV11-2 to TRBJ1-3; no clear D gene. The CDR3 is 15 residues long. V lost 1 base to trimming and J lost 0 bases, with 7 bases between them. Germline CDR1 is SGHAT and CDR2 is FQNNGV.

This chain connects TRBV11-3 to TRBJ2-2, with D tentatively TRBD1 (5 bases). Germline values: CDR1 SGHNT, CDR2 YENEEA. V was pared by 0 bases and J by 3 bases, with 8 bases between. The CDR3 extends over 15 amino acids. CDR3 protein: CASSLDPGYTGELFF. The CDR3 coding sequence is TGTGCCAGCAGCTTAGACCCAGGGTACACCGGGGAGCTGTTTTTT.

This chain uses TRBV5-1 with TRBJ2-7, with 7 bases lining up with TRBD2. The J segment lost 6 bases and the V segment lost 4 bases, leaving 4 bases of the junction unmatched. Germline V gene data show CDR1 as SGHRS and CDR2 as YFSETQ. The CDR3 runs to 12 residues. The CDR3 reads CASSLGGSEQYF. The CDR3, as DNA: TGCGCCAGCAGCCTGGGAGGGAGCGAGCAGTACTTC.

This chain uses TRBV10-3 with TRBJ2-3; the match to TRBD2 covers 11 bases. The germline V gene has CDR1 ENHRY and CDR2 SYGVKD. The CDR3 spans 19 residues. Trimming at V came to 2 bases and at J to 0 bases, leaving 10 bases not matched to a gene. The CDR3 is CAISEGASGRLPSTDTQYF. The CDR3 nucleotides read TGTGCCATCAGTGAGGGGGCTAGCGGGAGGCTCCCTAGCACAGATACGCAGTATTTT.

The CDR3 DNA reads as TGTGCCAGCAGCCGATCTAGCGGACCCTACAATGAGCAGTTCTTC. Translating it yields CASSRSSGPYNEQFF. This chain joins TRBV13 and TRBJ2-1, with 7 bases identical to TRBD2. The germline CDR1 and CDR2 sequences are PRHDT and FYEKMQ (reference sequence). This CDR3 region has 15 residues. Trimming took 5 bases from V and 2 from J; bases not matched to a gene: 6.

CDR3 DNA: TGTGCCAGCAGTAGTGGGAGGGGCGGGGAGCTGTTTTTT. Translated, it gives CASSSGRGGELFF. The genes are TRBV25-1 and TRBJ2-2; 7 nucleotides align to TRBD2. The CDR3 consists of 13 residues. Trimming at V came to 5 bases and at J to 7 bases, leaving 4 bases not matched to a gene. CDR1 and CDR2 from the germline V gene are MGHDK and SYGVNS.

CDR3 region: CASRDSSKTYEQYF. The CDR3 DNA reads as TGTGCCAGTAGGGACAGCTCCAAGACCTACGAGCAGTACTTC. The rearrangement links TRBV19 to TRBJ2-7; tentative D call: TRBD1 (6 bases). With 6 bases removed from V and 2 bases from J, the gap between germline ends came to 14 bases. The CDR3 length is 14 residues. The germline V gene encodes CDR1 LNHDA and CDR2 SQIVND (reference sequence).

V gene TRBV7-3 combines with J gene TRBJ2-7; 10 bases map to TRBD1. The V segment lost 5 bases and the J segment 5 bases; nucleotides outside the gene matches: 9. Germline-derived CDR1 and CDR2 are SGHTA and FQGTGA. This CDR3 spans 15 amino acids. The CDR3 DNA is TGTGCCAGCAGCCAAACGGGACAGGGGAGCGACGAGCAGTACTTC. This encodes CASSQTGQGSDEQYF.